This T cell receptor beta chain was profiled in a study of cytomegalovirus exposure and HLA in healthy donors. Across the study: When fewer than 400 donors were genotyped, about 80% of them were found to fall in the Caucasian-associated ancestry cluster.

13 Jbeta primers and 60 Vbeta primers were used for the PCR. The method was immunoSEQ multiplex PCR; TCRdb's version includes in-frame clones alone and lacks a portion of them. This sample has about 130,000 clones, with around 80% found just once. Findings of the study overall: In an earlier analysis, in approximately 570 donors, most V segments appeared productive either ~87% or ~30% of the time.

As to this clone: Its antigen is unidentified.

The CDR3 sequence is 14 residues long. CDR1 is SGHTA, CDR2 FQGNSA, per germline. Between the trimmed V and J ends, which lost 6 bases and 4 bases, there was a span of 14 bases. The receptor's source is a man aged 45 to 65 in good health and CMV-seronegative. Sequencing input: PBMCs. The chain joins TRBV7-2 to TRBJ2-3, with a tentative D call TRBD2 (7 bases). CDR3 nucleotide sequence: TGTGCCAGCAGAGTTGGGGGGGCGGCAGATACGCAGTATTTT. Translated, it gives CASRVGGAADTQYF. The variable domain in full, completed from reference TRBV7-2 and TRBJ2-3, reads GAGVSQSPSNKVTEKGKDVELRCDPISGHTALYWYRQSLGQGLEFLIYFQGNSAPDKSGLPSDRFSAERTGGSVSTLTIQRTQQEDSAVYLCASRVGGAADTQYFGPGTRLTVL.